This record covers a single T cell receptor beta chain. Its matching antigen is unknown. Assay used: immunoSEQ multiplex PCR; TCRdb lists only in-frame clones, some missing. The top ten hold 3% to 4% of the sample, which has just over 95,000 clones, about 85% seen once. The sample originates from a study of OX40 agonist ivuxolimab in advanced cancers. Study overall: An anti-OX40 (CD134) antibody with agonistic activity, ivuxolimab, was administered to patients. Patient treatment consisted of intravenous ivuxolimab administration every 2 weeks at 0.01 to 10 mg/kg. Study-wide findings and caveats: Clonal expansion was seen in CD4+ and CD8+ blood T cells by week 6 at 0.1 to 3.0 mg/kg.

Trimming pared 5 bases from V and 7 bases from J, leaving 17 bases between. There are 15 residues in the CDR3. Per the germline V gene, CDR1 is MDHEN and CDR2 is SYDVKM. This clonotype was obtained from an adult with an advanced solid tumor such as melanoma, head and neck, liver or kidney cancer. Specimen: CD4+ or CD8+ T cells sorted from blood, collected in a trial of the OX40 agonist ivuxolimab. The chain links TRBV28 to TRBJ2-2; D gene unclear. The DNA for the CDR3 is TGTGCCAGCAGTCGACCCCCGACAAGTTTCGGGGAGCTGTTTTTT. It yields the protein CASSRPPTSFGELFF.